This T cell receptor (beta chain) derives from a study of vaccination and CD4 T cells after COVID-19. Study-level background: Nasal swab PCR had detected SARS-CoV-2 in convalescent patients, some ten mild and one severe. Post-COVID draws came a median approximately 100 days after diagnosis (range 35 to 161).

Study-level points and caveats: The median number of SARS-CoV-2-reactive clonotypes increased from roughly 19 to 38, a change that did not reach significance.

V was pared by 5 bases and J by 3 bases, with 4 bases of the junction left unmatched. From germline, CDR1 is SGHTA and CDR2 FQGNSA. CDR3 length equals 15 residues. Scientists ran DNA taken from cultured CD4+ T cells through the Oncomine TCR Beta short-read assay for sequencing. One entry per CDR3 protein, called by TCRdb with MiXCR from the PCR reads. The sample consists of over 14,000 distinct CDR3 sequences, 51% of them appearing once. The treatment: 10-day PBMC culture with coronavirus spike peptide pools or control peptides (ViraFEST assay). Half the medium was exchanged for fresh IL-2 medium on days 3 and 7. This clonotype was observed a single time. The antigen remains unidentified.

J is TRBJ2-1 and V is TRBV7-2, with TRBD2 identical over 10 bases. Sample: CD4+ T cells from blood, cultured in vitro. The receptor was derived from a human donor who had recovered from COVID-19. CDR3 nucleotide sequence: TGTGCCAGCAGCAAACTAGCGGGGAGCTACAATGAGCAGTTCTTC. It codes for CASSKLAGSYNEQFF.